This T cell receptor beta chain was captured by sequencing in a study of vaccination and CD4 T cells after COVID-19. Study as a whole: Three convalescent patients gave samples at day 14 and days 161 to 241 post-vaccination.

TCRdb reprocessed the PCR reads via MiXCR and lists one record per CDR3 protein. The profile shows about 29,000 distinct CDR3 sequences, 50% of them singletons. The CDR3 runs to 14 residues. V lost 6 bases and J 9 bases, leaving 18 bases between the germline ends. Germline CDR1 and CDR2: SEHNR and FQNEAQ (reference sequence). Time point indicated: late sampling 161 to 241 days after vaccination in a few convalescent patients. The sequencing here drew on CD4+ T cells from blood, taken about 7 months after SARS-CoV-2 vaccination. The gene calls are TRBV7-9 and TRBJ2-1; a possible D gene is TRBD2 (5 bases). This sequence originates from a human donor who had recovered from COVID-19. CDR3 in DNA: TGTGCCAGCAGGCGCGGAGGTGGGTCGGGTGAGCAGTTCTTC. It translates to CASRRGGGSGEQFF.